Each of the 3 T cell receptor beta chains below was sequenced from the same sample in a study of CD8+ T cells in alopecia areata. cDNA prepared by RNA extraction and subsequent reverse transcription served as the template for sequencing. Some clones are missing from TCRdb's copy, which holds only in-frame ones; the method was immunoSEQ multiplex PCR. The table lists more than 150,000 clones, 45% to 55% of them singletons. Sequencing was performed on CD8+ T cells sorted from blood, taken at week 0. The receptor set was obtained from a human donor with alopecia areata.

The rearrangement links TRBV29-1 to TRBJ1-1; no firm D call. CDR1 is SQVTM and CDR2 is ANQGSEA in the germline V gene. This CDR3 has 14 amino acids. V shed 0 bases and J shed 4 bases, with 12 bases lying between them. CDR3 loop: CSVEDEDRSTEAFF. The CDR3, as DNA: TGCAGCGTTGAAGATGAGGACCGTAGCACTGAAGCTTTCTTT.

The chain joins TRBV5-8 to TRBJ2-1, with a weak D call TRBD1 (5 bases). CDR3 length: 14 residues. Deletions cut 4 bases from V and 5 bases from J, with 13 bases between. Germline V lookup: CDR1 SGHTS, CDR2 YDEGEE. The CDR3 loop is CASSHFSRDNEQFF. As DNA, the CDR3 is TGTGCCAGCAGCCATTTCAGCAGGGACAATGAGCAGTTCTTC.

Remarks on this clone: The same CDR3 can be traced to other DNA sequences in this sample. J is TRBJ2-7 and V is TRBV5-1; 10 bases map to TRBD1. V trimming: 4 bases; J trimming: 2 bases; junction bases outside the gene matches: 3. CDR1 and CDR2 (germline): SGHRS, YFSETQ. This CDR3 contains 14 residues. CDR3 coding DNA: TGCGCCAGCAGCCCCGGACAGGGGGCCTACGAGCAGTACTTC. Amino acid sequence: CASSPGQGAYEQYF.